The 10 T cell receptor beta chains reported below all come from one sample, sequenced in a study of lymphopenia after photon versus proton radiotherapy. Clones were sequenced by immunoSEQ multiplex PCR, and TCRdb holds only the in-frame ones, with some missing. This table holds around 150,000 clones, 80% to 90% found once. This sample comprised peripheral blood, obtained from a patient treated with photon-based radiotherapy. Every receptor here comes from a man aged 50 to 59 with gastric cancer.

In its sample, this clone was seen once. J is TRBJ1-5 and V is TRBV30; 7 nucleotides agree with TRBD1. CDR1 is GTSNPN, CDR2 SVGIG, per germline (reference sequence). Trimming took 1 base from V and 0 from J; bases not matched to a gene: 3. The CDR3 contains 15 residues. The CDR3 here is CAWSAGQFSNQPQHF. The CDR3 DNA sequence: TGTGCCTGGAGTGCGGGACAGTTTAGCAATCAGCCCCAGCATTTT. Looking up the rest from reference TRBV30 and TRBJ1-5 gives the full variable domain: SQTIHQWPATLVQPVGSPLSLECTVEGTSNPNLYWYRQAAGRGLQLLFYSVGIGQISSEVPQNLSASRPQDRQFILSSKKLLLSDSGFYLCAWSAGQFSNQPQHFGDGTRLSIL.

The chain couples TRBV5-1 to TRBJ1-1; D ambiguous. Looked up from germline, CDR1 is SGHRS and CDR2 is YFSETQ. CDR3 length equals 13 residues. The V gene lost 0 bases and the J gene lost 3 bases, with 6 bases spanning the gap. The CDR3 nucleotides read TGCGCCAGCAGCTTGGGGCAGGACACTGAAGCTTTCTTT. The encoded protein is CASSLGQDTEAFF.

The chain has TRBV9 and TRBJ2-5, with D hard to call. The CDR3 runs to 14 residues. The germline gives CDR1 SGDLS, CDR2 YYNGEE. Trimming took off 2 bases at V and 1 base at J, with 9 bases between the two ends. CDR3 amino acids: CASSVAGVQETQYF. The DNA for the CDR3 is TGTGCCAGCAGCGTCGCAGGCGTCCAAGAGACCCAGTACTTC.

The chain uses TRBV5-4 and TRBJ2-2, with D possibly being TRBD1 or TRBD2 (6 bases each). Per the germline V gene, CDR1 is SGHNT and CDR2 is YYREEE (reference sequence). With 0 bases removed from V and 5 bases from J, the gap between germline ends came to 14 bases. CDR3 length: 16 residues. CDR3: CASSLDSGGGTGELFF. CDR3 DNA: TGTGCCAGCAGCTTGGACTCCGGGGGCGGGACCGGGGAGCTGTTTTTT.

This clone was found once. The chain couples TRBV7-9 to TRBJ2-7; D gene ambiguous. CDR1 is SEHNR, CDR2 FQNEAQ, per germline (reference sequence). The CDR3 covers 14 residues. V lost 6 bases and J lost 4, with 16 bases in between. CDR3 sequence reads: CASSPLNSEYEQYF. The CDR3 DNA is TGTGCCAGCAGTCCCTTAAACTCGGAATACGAGCAGTACTTC.

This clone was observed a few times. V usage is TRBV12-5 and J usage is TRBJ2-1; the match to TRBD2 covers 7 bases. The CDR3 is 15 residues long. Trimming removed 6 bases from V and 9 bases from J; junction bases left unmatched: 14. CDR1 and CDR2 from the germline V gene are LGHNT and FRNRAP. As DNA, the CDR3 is TGTGCTAGTGGCCCGGGAAATGCGGGAGAAGGTGAGCAGTTCTTC. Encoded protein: CASGPGNAGEGEQFF.

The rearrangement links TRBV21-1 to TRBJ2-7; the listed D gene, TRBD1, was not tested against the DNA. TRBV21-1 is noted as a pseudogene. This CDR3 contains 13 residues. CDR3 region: CASSGTGVHEQYF. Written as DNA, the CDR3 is TGTGCCAGTTCCGGGACAGGAGTCCACGAGCAGTACTTC.

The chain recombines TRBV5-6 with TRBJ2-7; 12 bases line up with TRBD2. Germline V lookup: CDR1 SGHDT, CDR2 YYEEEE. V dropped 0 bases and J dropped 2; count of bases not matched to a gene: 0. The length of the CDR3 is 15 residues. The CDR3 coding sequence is TGTGCCAGCAGCTTGGGACTAGCGGGGGCCTACGAGCAGTACTTC. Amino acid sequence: CASSLGLAGAYEQYF.

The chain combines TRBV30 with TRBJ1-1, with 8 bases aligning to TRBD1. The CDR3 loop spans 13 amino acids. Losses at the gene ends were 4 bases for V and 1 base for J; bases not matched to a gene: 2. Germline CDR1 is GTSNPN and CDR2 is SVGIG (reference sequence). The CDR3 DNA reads TGTGCCTGGAAGGACAGGGAGAACACTGAAGCTTTCTTT. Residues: CAWKDRENTEAFF.

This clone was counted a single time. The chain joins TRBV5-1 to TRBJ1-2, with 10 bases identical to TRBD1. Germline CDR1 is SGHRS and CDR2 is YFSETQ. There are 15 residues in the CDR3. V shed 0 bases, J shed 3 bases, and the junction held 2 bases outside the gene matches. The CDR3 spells CASSLAGTGDYGYTF. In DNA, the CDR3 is TGCGCCAGCAGCTTGGCCGGGACAGGGGACTATGGCTACACCTTC.